These 14 T cell receptor beta chains originate from one sample sequenced in a study of breast tumors, draining lymph nodes, adjacent tissues. TCRdb re-called the multiplex PCR reads through MiXCR, storing one row per CDR3 protein. The table records approximately 90,000 distinct CDR3 sequences, approximately 28% of them present only once. The lymph nodes were axillary draining lymph nodes from breast cancer patients. The sequenced sample consisted of axillary lymph node tissue. The receptors were gathered from a female donor with breast cancer. Some clones in this sample may be carry-over from other donors' samples.

This clonotype was counted at least ten times. V and J are TRBV10-3 and TRBJ2-3, with D possibly being TRBD1 (6 bases). Trimming took off 2 bases at V and 5 bases at J, with 14 bases between the two ends. This CDR3 has 15 residues. Per the germline V gene, CDR1 is ENHRY and CDR2 is SYGVKD. The CDR3 DNA sequence: TGTGCCATCAGTGAGCCCTCCAGGGGAGTAGATACGCAGTATTTT. This encodes CAISEPSRGVDTQYF.

V is TRBV7-3 and J is TRBJ2-1; 7 bases match TRBD2. The CDR3 has 17 amino acids. Germline CDR1 reads SGHTA; CDR2 reads FQGTGA. Trimming cost V 5 bases and J 5 bases; bases outside gene matches: 15. CDR3 protein: CASSLDGLGGQDNEQFF. The DNA of the CDR3 is TGTGCCAGCAGCCTTGACGGACTAGGCGGCCAAGACAATGAGCAGTTCTTC.

This clonotype was seen many times. This chain joins TRBV7-4 and TRBJ1-5; 7 positions match TRBD1. The CDR3 sequence is 14 residues long. Germline V lookup: CDR1 SGHVT, CDR2 SQSDAQ. J was trimmed by 5 bases and V by 5 bases; bases with no gene match: 6. The CDR3 region has the DNA TGTGCCAGCAGCACCCGACAGGGATATCAGCCCCAGCATTTT. The encoded protein is CASSTRQGYQPQHF.

There are many counts of this clonotype. The rearrangement joins TRBV10-3 to TRBJ2-3; tentatively, D is TRBD1 or TRBD2 (5 bases each). V lost 4 bases and J lost 6, with 11 bases in between. This CDR3 contains 13 residues. The V gene's germline CDR1 is ENHRY and CDR2 SYGVKD. In DNA, the CDR3 is TGTGCCATCAGTGGTGGCGAGGGGGATACGCAGTATTTT. Its protein product is CAISGGEGDTQYF.

This clonotype was seen at least ten times. The genes are TRBV4-3 and TRBJ1-2; TRBD1 matches 8 bases. V trimming: 4 bases; J trimming: 3 bases; junction bases outside the gene matches: 4. The V gene's germline CDR1 is LGHNA and CDR2 YSLEER. This CDR3 has 14 residues. In DNA form, the CDR3 reads TGCGCCAGCAGCCCCGGGACAGGCGACTATGGCTACACCTTC. Its protein is CASSPGTGDYGYTF.

Concerning this clonotype: This may come from a read error, since a much larger clone is one base off. The chain recombines TRBV6-1 with TRBJ2-7, with 9 positions matching TRBD2. The CDR3 runs 14 residues. Unmatched junction bases numbered 8, after V lost 5 bases and J lost 6 bases. The germline gives CDR1 MNHNS, CDR2 SASEGT. As DNA, the CDR3 is TGTGCCAGCAGTCCTAGCGGGAACATGGGCGAGCAGTACTTC. This codes for CASSPSGNMGEQYF.

With regard to this clonotype: This may stem from a read error, because a much larger clone lies one nucleotide away. This rearrangement joins TRBV2 to TRBJ2-7, with D possibly TRBD2 on 5 matching bases. This CDR3 is 11 amino acids long. The V gene's germline CDR1 is SNHLY and CDR2 FYNNEI. In DNA form, the CDR3 reads TGTGCCACCGGACTTAGTTACGGGCAGTACTTC. Translating it yields CATGLSYGQYF.

There are many counts of this clonotype. This chain connects TRBV20-1 to TRBJ2-7, with a possible D match to TRBD2 (6 bases). The germline V and J ends were trimmed by 3 bases and 5 bases, with 8 bases remaining between them. The germline gives CDR1 DFQATT, CDR2 SNEGSKA (reference sequence). This CDR3 contains 11 residues. The CDR3 sequence: CSASGSHEQYF. CDR3 DNA: TGCAGTGCTAGCGGGAGCCACGAGCAGTACTTC.

A remark on this clonotype: The final CDR3 position lacks the conserved phenylalanine or tryptophan, pointing to a likely read error. The V call is TRBV20-1, the J call TRBJ2-5; perhaps TRBD2 as D (7 bases). The CDR3 has 14 amino acids. The germline CDR1 and CDR2 sequences are DFQATT and SNEGSKA (reference sequence). The chain's CDR3 is CSARAVGGQGTQYL. The DNA for the CDR3 is TGCAGTGCTAGAGCGGTGGGGGGGCAAGGGACCCAGTACCTC.

V and J are TRBV5-4 and TRBJ1-2, with 8 nucleotides matching TRBD1. This CDR3 has 12 amino acids. Germline V gene sequence: CDR1 SGHNT, CDR2 YYREEE (reference sequence). V lost 5 bases, J lost 9 bases, and 6 bases stayed unmatched. CDR3 DNA sequence: TGTGCCAGCAGTTACCGACAGGGGAGCTACACCTTC. It specifies CASSYRQGSYTF.

The chain employs TRBV6-6 and TRBJ2-7, with a weak D call TRBD1 (6 bases). This CDR3 comprises 14 residues. Trimming pared 6 bases from V and 5 bases from J, leaving 17 bases between. The germline V gene encodes CDR1 MNHNY and CDR2 SVGAGI (reference sequence). CDR3 residues: CASREPGERDEQYF. CDR3 nucleotide sequence: TGTGCCAGCAGGGAACCAGGGGAGAGGGACGAGCAGTACTTC.

This clonotype was found many times. The gene calls are TRBV9 and TRBJ2-3; D is unclear. The CDR3 is 13 amino acids. CDR1 and CDR2 from the germline V gene are SGDLS and YYNGEE. The V end lost 4 bases, the J end lost 4 bases, and 10 bases lay between the germline ends. The CDR3 is CASSTEAADTQYF. The CDR3 DNA reads as TGTGCCAGCAGCACAGAGGCTGCAGATACGCAGTATTTT.

Comment on this clonotype: Possible read error: a much larger clone is one base away. J is TRBJ1-1 and V is TRBV29-1; D not certain. The germline V gene has CDR1 SQVTM and CDR2 ANQGSEA. The length of the CDR3 is 11 residues. The chain's CDR3 is CSVRVLTEAYF. CDR3 DNA: TGCAGCGTCCGCGTGCTAACTGAAGCTTACTTT.

CDR3 loop: CASSVKGFDEKLFF. DNA for the CDR3: TGTGCCAGCAGCGTAAAGGGGTTCGATGAAAAACTGTTTTTT. The chain employs TRBV9 and TRBJ1-4; tentatively, D is TRBD1 (5 bases). V was cut by 1 base and J by 6 bases, with 10 bases left in between. Germline V gives CDR1 SGDLS, CDR2 YYNGEE. The CDR3 is 14 residues long.